Listed here are 19 T cell receptor beta chains from one sample, sequenced in a study of cytomegalovirus exposure and HLA in healthy donors. Primers included in the PCR were 60 Vbeta and 13 Jbeta primers. Repertoires were generated with immunoSEQ multiplex PCR, while TCRdb's copy carries only in-frame clones and drops some. Among some 130,000 clones listed, about 80% were seen once. Sequencing was performed on PBMCs. The receptors stem from a man aged 30 to 45 in good health and CMV-seronegative.

The chain links TRBV7-2 to TRBJ2-7; D is unclear. The germline V and J ends were trimmed by 5 bases and 1 base, with 12 bases remaining between them. CDR3 length equals 14 residues. Germline V lookup: CDR1 SGHTA, CDR2 FQGNSA. CDR3 in DNA: TGTGCCAGCAGCCTGTTTCCTTCTTCCTACGAGCAGTACTTC. Translation gives CASSLFPSSYEQYF.

This CDR3 is CASSLRSGDEQYF. The CDR3 DNA follows: TGCGCCAGCAGCTTGCGCTCCGGAGACGAGCAGTACTTC. V and J are TRBV5-1 and TRBJ2-7; D not certain. The V end was cut by 1 base, the J end by 5 bases, with 10 bases between. This CDR3 spans 13 amino acids. CDR1 is SGHRS, CDR2 YFSETQ, per germline.

The rearrangement joins TRBV27 to TRBJ1-2, with 8 positions matching TRBD1. This CDR3 is built from 14 residues. Unmatched junction bases numbered 8, after V lost 6 bases and J lost 5 bases. CDR1 and CDR2 from the germline V gene are MNHEY and SMNVEV (reference sequence). CDR3 DNA: TGTGCCAGCAGGCTAGGACAGGGCGGGTATGGCTACACCTTC. It translates to CASRLGQGGYGYTF.

This chain joins TRBV28 and TRBJ2-1, with 7 bases fitting TRBD2. V trimming: 7 bases; J trimming: 6 bases; junction bases outside the gene matches: 12. CDR1 is MDHEN, CDR2 SYDVKM, per germline. The CDR3 loop spans 15 amino acids. The CDR3 DNA follows: TGTGCCAGCAACCCCAGCGGGGACCTCGGCAATGAGCAGTTCTTC. Encoded protein: CASNPSGDLGNEQFF.

This chain connects TRBV30 to TRBJ1-2; D perhaps matches TRBD1 (5 bases). Trimming cost V 2 bases and J 3 bases, with 10 bases left between them. CDR3 length equals 13 residues. Germline V gene sequence: CDR1 GTSNPN, CDR2 SVGIG (reference sequence). The CDR3 DNA reads TGTGCCTGGAGTCTGGGGGGGGACTATGGCTACACCTTC. It yields the protein CAWSLGGDYGYTF.

The rearrangement links TRBV10-3 to TRBJ2-7; maybe TRBD1 (6 bases). Germline CDR1 and CDR2: ENHRY and SYGVKD. The CDR3 length is 15 residues. The V and J ends lost 8 bases and 2 bases respectively, with 19 bases between them. CDR3 nucleotide sequence: TGTGCCATCGCGGATAGAGGAGGACAGACCTACGAGCAGTACTTC. Translated, it gives CAIADRGGQTYEQYF.

J is TRBJ2-3 and V is TRBV6-1, with D maybe TRBD2 (6 bases). CDR3 size: 15 residues. CDR1 is MNHNS and CDR2 is SASEGT in the germline V gene. The V end was cut by 4 bases, the J end by 5 bases, with 16 bases between. The CDR3 DNA reads TGTGCCAGCAGTGGCGGGACGGCGGGGTTAGATACGCAGTATTTT. This codes for CASSGGTAGLDTQYF.

V gene TRBV15 combines with J gene TRBJ2-7; D gene ambiguous. This CDR3 is 15 amino acids long. V was clipped by 2 bases and J by 3 bases, with 14 bases between them. CDR1 is LNHNV, CDR2 YYDKDF, per germline (reference sequence). CDR3 loop: CATSRRPLRFYEQYF. CDR3 in DNA: TGTGCCACCAGCAGACGTCCGCTACGGTTCTACGAGCAGTACTTC.

The chain has TRBV10-3 and TRBJ1-4, with 7 nucleotides matching TRBD1. V lost 2 bases to trimming and J lost 7 bases; unmatched junction nucleotides: 7. The germline CDR1 and CDR2 sequences are ENHRY and SYGVKD. The length of the CDR3 is 15 residues. The CDR3 DNA reads TGTGCCATCAGTGAGATGGAGGGGGCAAGTGAAAAACTGTTTTTT. Translated: CAISEMEGASEKLFF.

The rearrangement joins TRBV7-9 to TRBJ2-6; D is possibly TRBD1 (6 bases). With 1 base removed from V and 4 bases from J, the gap between germline ends came to 11 bases. The CDR3 length is 16 residues. Germline values: CDR1 SEHNR, CDR2 FQNEAQ (reference sequence). The CDR3 bases are TGTGCCAGCAGCTTAGACAGGGTGAGCGGGGCCAACGTCCTGACTTTC. Its protein product is CASSLDRVSGANVLTF.

The chain has TRBV18 and TRBJ2-2, with TRBD1 matching 7 bases. The CDR3 extends over 16 amino acids. Germline V gives CDR1 KGHSH, CDR2 LQKENI. After removal of 5 bases from V and 3 bases from J, the junction contained 9 bases not matched to a gene. This CDR3 reads CASSSKGGSYTGELFF. Written as DNA, the CDR3 is TGTGCCAGCTCATCAAAAGGGGGCAGTTACACCGGGGAGCTGTTTTTT. Drawing the rest from reference TRBV18 and TRBJ2-2, the complete variable domain is NAGVMQNPRHLVRRRGQEARLRCSPMKGHSHVYWYRQLPEEGLKFMVYLQKENIIDESGMPKERFSAEFPKEGPSILRIQQVVRGDSAAYFCASSSKGGSYTGELFFGEGSRLTVL.

The chain has TRBV2 and TRBJ1-6; 9 bases map to TRBD1. The germline V gene encodes CDR1 SNHLY and CDR2 FYNNEI. The CDR3 covers 13 residues. The trim removed 6 bases at V and 8 bases at J, leaving 2 bases unmatched. The CDR3 loop reads CASRGTGYSPLHF. DNA for the CDR3: TGTGCCAGCAGGGGGACAGGGTATTCACCCCTCCACTTT.

This clone was seen once. The chain joins TRBV5-4 to TRBJ2-2, with D perhaps matching TRBD1 (5 bases). Between the trimmed V and J ends, which lost 5 bases and 6 bases, there was a span of 17 bases. The CDR3 totals 15 residues. From germline, CDR1 is SGHNT and CDR2 YYREEE (reference sequence). The CDR3 nucleotides read TGTGCCAGCAGTCACCCCACAGGCTTGGCCGGGGAGCTGTTTTTT. Residues: CASSHPTGLAGELFF.

The V call is TRBV6-5, the J call TRBJ1-4; D call uncertain. In germline, CDR1 is MNHEY, CDR2 SVGAGI. V was clipped by 8 bases and J by 6 bases, with 16 bases between them. CDR3 length equals 14 residues. CDR3 DNA: TGTGCCAGCTCTTACGTGGGAGAGGATGAAAAACTGTTTTTT. Its protein is CASSYVGEDEKLFF.

The chain employs TRBV28 and TRBJ2-1; possible D gene TRBD1, 5 bases. Between the trimmed V and J ends, which lost 10 bases and 8 bases, there was a span of 21 bases. The CDR3 sequence is 14 residues long. Per the germline V gene, CDR1 is MDHEN and CDR2 is SYDVKM. The CDR3 nucleotides are TGTGCCACAGTCGAAAGGGGTAGCTCCTATGAGCAGTTCTTC. Protein product: CATVERGSSYEQFF.

The genes are TRBV27 and TRBJ2-7, with 8 bases lining up with TRBD1. The trim removed 5 bases at V and 2 bases at J, leaving 11 bases unmatched. The CDR3 is 16 amino acids. The V gene's germline CDR1 is MNHEY and CDR2 SMNVEV (reference sequence). CDR3 protein: CASSPAGTGFAYEQYF. The CDR3, as DNA: TGTGCCAGCAGTCCCGCCGGGACAGGCTTCGCCTACGAGCAGTACTTC.

The chain recombines TRBV27 with TRBJ2-1, with 7 bases lining up with TRBD2. CDR1 MNHEY and CDR2 SMNVEV come from the germline V gene (reference sequence). The V gene end was trimmed by 2 bases and the J gene end by 4 bases; junction bases not matched to a gene: 8. The CDR3 sequence is 16 residues long. CDR3 loop: CASSLMGGGPYNEQFF. The CDR3, as DNA: TGTGCCAGCAGTTTAATGGGGGGAGGGCCTTACAATGAGCAGTTCTTC.

This rearrangement joins TRBV18 to TRBJ2-1; D possibly corresponds to TRBD2 (6 bases). The CDR3 has 16 residues. V was pared by 0 bases and J by 1 base, with 10 bases between. Germline V gene sequence: CDR1 KGHSH, CDR2 LQKENI. Here the CDR3 DNA reads TGTGCCAGCTCACCACCGGGGGGAGGTTCCTACAATGAGCAGTTCTTC. This encodes CASSPPGGGSYNEQFF.

The rearrangement uses TRBV28 and TRBJ2-7, with 7 bases lining up with TRBD2. The V segment lost 5 bases and the J segment 0 bases; nucleotides outside the gene matches: 13. In germline, CDR1 is MDHEN, CDR2 SYDVKM. The CDR3 loop spans 17 amino acids. In DNA form, the CDR3 reads TGTGCCAGCAGTCCCTCCCCGGGACTACCCCTCTCCTACGAGCAGTACTTC. Protein sequence: CASSPSPGLPLSYEQYF.